One sample yielded the 32 T cell receptor beta chains listed below, sequenced in a study of breast tumors, draining lymph nodes, adjacent tissues. TCRdb itself ran the multiplex PCR reads through MiXCR, one entry per CDR3 protein. The data contain about 22,000 distinct CDR3 sequences, 58% of them singletons. Specimen: breast tumor tissue. The receptors originated from a female donor with breast cancer. Some clones in this sample may be carry-over from other donors' samples.

This clonotype showed up many times. This chain connects TRBV6-5 to TRBJ1-5; 8 bases line up with TRBD1. V lost 5 bases, J lost 4 bases, and 4 bases stayed unmatched. The germline CDR1 and CDR2 sequences are MNHEY and SVGAGI. This CDR3 region has 14 residues. The CDR3 bases are TGTGCCAGCAGTCAACAGGGGGAAAATCAGCCCCAGCATTTT. This sequence encodes CASSQQGENQPQHF.

J is TRBJ2-5 and V is TRBV7-6; 12 bases are a match to TRBD2. The CDR3 totals 16 residues. V lost 2 bases to trimming and J lost 1 base; unmatched junction nucleotides: 2. In germline, CDR1 is SGHVS, CDR2 FNYEAQ. The CDR3 protein is CASSLQLAGGQETQYF. The CDR3 DNA reads as TGTGCCAGCAGCTTACAACTAGCGGGGGGCCAAGAGACCCAGTACTTC.

The chain recombines TRBV19 with TRBJ2-3; 8 nucleotides match TRBD2. V shed 3 bases and J 5 bases; nucleotides not matched to a gene: 7. There are 15 residues in the CDR3. Germline CDR1 LNHDA, CDR2 SQIVND (reference sequence). The CDR3 region is CASSIRRGGGDTQYF. The CDR3 nucleotides read TGTGCCAGTAGTATTCGACGGGGGGGCGGAGATACGCAGTATTTT.

This clonotype is medium-sized within its sample. The CDR3 loop is CSAIDYRVRDGYTF. CDR3 sequence (DNA): TGCAGTGCTATCGATTACAGGGTTAGGGATGGCTACACCTTC. This sequence joins TRBV20-1 and TRBJ1-2; possible D gene TRBD1, 6 bases. Trimming shortened V by 4 bases and J by 6 bases, and 18 bases separated the two germline ends. CDR1 is DFQATT and CDR2 is SNEGSKA in the germline V gene (reference sequence). The CDR3 has 14 amino acids.

This clonotype was picked up many times. The chain uses TRBV7-8 and TRBJ2-5, with 11 bases identical to TRBD2. V dropped 5 bases and J dropped 5; count of bases not matched to a gene: 7. Germline V gene sequence: CDR1 SGHVS, CDR2 FQNEAQ. The length of the CDR3 is 15 residues. In DNA form, the CDR3 reads TGTGCCAGCAGCATAATAGCGGGGGGGGGTGAGACCCAGTACTTC. Protein: CASSIIAGGGETQYF.

CDR3 bases: TGCAGTGCTTGCGGAGGGACACTAAGTAGCAATCAGCCCCAGCATTTT. Amino acids: CSACGGTLSSNQPQHF. This sequence joins TRBV20-1 and TRBJ1-5, with D perhaps TRBD1 (6 bases). The CDR3 covers 16 residues. Germline CDR1 reads DFQATT; CDR2 reads SNEGSKA (reference sequence). Trimming took 5 bases from V and 0 from J, leaving 17 bases between them.

This clonotype was seen ten or more times. V is TRBV4-1 and J is TRBJ2-5; possibly TRBD2 for D (7 bases). V lost 1 base to trimming and J lost 1 base, with 19 bases between them. The CDR3 runs to 18 residues. CDR1 is MGHRA, CDR2 YSYEKL, per germline. Here the CDR3 DNA reads TGCGCCAGCAGCCAAGGCCCTCGGGGGGCGGGGGCCCAAGAGACCCAGTACTTC. Its translation is CASSQGPRGAGAQETQYF.

This clonotype was recorded a few times. The chain has TRBV5-4 and TRBJ2-1; the D gene could be TRBD1 or TRBD2 (5 bases each). The CDR3 is 16 residues long. CDR1 SGHNT and CDR2 YYREEE come from the germline V gene (reference sequence). V lost 5 bases to trimming and J lost 6 bases, with 21 bases between them. The CDR3 DNA reads as TGTGCCAGCAGACCTCCGGGACCAGCGTCGGGCAATGAGCAGTTCTTC. It codes for CASRPPGPASGNEQFF.

This chain uses TRBV9 with TRBJ1-4; 9 bases are a match to TRBD1. The CDR3 runs 14 residues. The germline V gene has CDR1 SGDLS and CDR2 YYNGEE. Losses at the gene ends were 4 bases for V and 10 bases for J; bases not matched to a gene: 8. This CDR3 reads CASSTQGATPKLFF. The CDR3 DNA follows: TGTGCCAGCAGCACACAGGGGGCTACCCCAAAACTGTTTTTT.

The gene calls are TRBV2 and TRBJ2-7; TRBD1 matches at 8 bases. CDR1 is SNHLY, CDR2 FYNNEI, per germline. J lost 5 bases, V lost 10 bases, and 7 bases had no gene match. CDR3 size: 12 residues. The CDR3 coding sequence is TGTGCCACCAGGCAGGGGGCCGACGAGCAGTACTTC. The encoded protein is CATRQGADEQYF.

V is TRBV4-2 and J is TRBJ1-5; D is uncertain. The CDR3 extends over 16 amino acids. The germline V and J ends were trimmed by 2 bases and 2 bases, with 13 bases remaining between them. Germline CDR1 and CDR2: LGHNA and YNFKEQ. The CDR3 is CASSQTQEGGNQPQHF. CDR3 coding DNA: TGTGCCAGCAGCCAAACTCAAGAGGGTGGCAATCAGCCCCAGCATTTT.

The chain employs TRBV20-1 and TRBJ2-7, with unresolved D. Trimming stripped 6 bases from V and 5 bases from J, with 20 bases between. Germline assignment: CDR1 DFQATT and CDR2 SNEGSKA (reference sequence). There are 14 residues in the CDR3. In DNA, the CDR3 is TGCAGTGCCAGCAGACCCCTTGGAGCCCACGAGCAGTACTTC. It is translated as CSASRPLGAHEQYF.

About this clonotype itself: Because the CDR3's place on the DNA is in doubt, the DNA is left out and the CDR3 is given as listed by TCRdb. The CDR3: CASSFYICSATRVYGYTF. The chain has TRBV5-1 and TRBJ1-2. The V gene's germline CDR1 is SGHRS and CDR2 YFSETQ. The CDR3 length equals 18 residues, ends included.

In its sample, this clonotype ranks as medium-sized. The chain uses TRBV2 and TRBJ1-2, with 9 bases that match TRBD1. Germline V lookup: CDR1 SNHLY, CDR2 FYNNEI. The J segment lost 4 bases and the V segment lost 5 bases, leaving 11 bases of the junction unmatched. There are 16 residues in the CDR3. The CDR3 nucleotides read TGTGCCAGCAGTTGGGACAGGGATTTAGGGGGCTATGGCTACACCTTC. Amino acid sequence: CASSWDRDLGGYGYTF. Full variable domain (rest looked up from reference TRBV2 and TRBJ1-2): EPEVTQTPSHQVTQMGQEVILRCVPISNHLYFYWYRQILGQKVEFLVSFYNNEISEKSEIFDDQFSVERPDGSNFTLKIRSTKLEDSAMYFCASSWDRDLGGYGYTFGSGTRLTVV.

This clonotype was recorded only once. V usage is TRBV2 and J usage is TRBJ1-5; D remains unclear. Germline V gene sequence: CDR1 SNHLY, CDR2 FYNNEI. The CDR3 loop spans 14 amino acids. Trimming stripped 5 bases from V and 5 bases from J, with 13 bases between. This CDR3 is CASSSLIIHQPQHF. For the CDR3, the DNA is TGTGCCAGCAGTTCATTGATAATCCATCAGCCCCAGCATTTT.

This clonotype showed up many times. The chain carries TRBV4-3 and TRBJ2-2; tentative D call: TRBD2 (6 bases). Germline CDR1 and CDR2: LGHNA and YSLEER. Between the trimmed V and J ends, which lost 0 bases and 6 bases, there was a span of 14 bases. The CDR3 length is 16 residues. This CDR3 is CASSQDGVGGAGELFF. DNA of the CDR3: TGCGCCAGCAGCCAAGATGGAGTAGGAGGGGCCGGGGAGCTGTTTTTT.

This clonotype was seen a single time. The chain links TRBV2 to TRBJ1-2; no clear D. The CDR3 is 13 residues long. V was clipped by 7 bases and J by 4 bases, with 13 bases between them. From germline, CDR1 is SNHLY and CDR2 FYNNEI. CDR3 DNA: TGTGCCAGCAATGATCGACGGATCTATGGCTACACCTTC. Translation: CASNDRRIYGYTF. The full variable domain, with the rest looked up from reference TRBV2 and TRBJ1-2, is EPEVTQTPSHQVTQMGQEVILRCVPISNHLYFYWYRQILGQKVEFLVSFYNNEISEKSEIFDDQFSVERPDGSNFTLKIRSTKLEDSAMYFCASNDRRIYGYTFGSGTRLTVV.

In this sample, this clonotype is medium-sized. V usage is TRBV7-9 and J usage is TRBJ1-2; D uncertain. Germline V CDR1 and CDR2: SEHNR, FQNEAQ (reference sequence). This CDR3 is built from 13 residues. Trimming pared 6 bases from V and 0 bases from J, leaving 8 bases between. CDR3 DNA sequence: TGTGCCAGCAGTTTCATATCTAACTATGGCTACACCTTC. This translates into CASSFISNYGYTF.

The chain is built from TRBV20-1 and TRBJ1-2; D perhaps matches TRBD1 (5 bases). The CDR3 loop spans 14 amino acids. CDR1 is DFQATT, CDR2 SNEGSKA, per germline (reference sequence). V was shortened by 1 base and J by 5 bases, with 14 bases between the two germline ends. CDR3 nucleotides: TGCAGTGCTAGAGCACCGGGACCGACTTATGGCTACACCTTC. Residues: CSARAPGPTYGYTF.

This chain links TRBV7-2 with TRBJ2-2; 8 bases agree with TRBD2. The germline CDR1 and CDR2 sequences are SGHTA and FQGNSA. The CDR3 consists of 15 residues. The J segment lost 6 bases and the V segment lost 2 bases, leaving 5 bases of the junction unmatched. CDR3 nucleotide sequence: TGTGCCAGCAGCTTACAAACGGGGGGGGCCGGGGAGCTGTTTTTT. It yields the protein CASSLQTGGAGELFF.

The chain uses TRBV4-3 and TRBJ1-5; D is undetermined. The germline V gene has CDR1 LGHNA and CDR2 YSLEER. Trimming stripped 0 bases from V and 5 bases from J, with 17 bases between. CDR3 length: 17 amino acids. As DNA, the CDR3 is TGCGCCAGCAGCCAAGACCGGAGGACTAGTCTGGATCAGCCCCAGCATTTT. Protein sequence: CASSQDRRTSLDQPQHF.

With respect to this clonotype: A junction end diverges from the germline sequence, so it may reflect a read error. This rearrangement joins TRBV7-2 to TRBJ2-3, with 9 bases fitting TRBD2. Germline CDR1 and CDR2: SGHTA and FQGNSA. The CDR3 has 18 residues. The CDR3 nucleotides are TGTGCCAGCAGCTTAGTGACTAGCGGCCGTTCTAGCACACATACGCAGTATTTT. It specifies CASSLVTSGRSSTHTQYF.

In this sample, this clonotype is medium-sized. This sequence joins TRBV5-1 and TRBJ1-6; D gene ambiguous. Germline CDR1 is SGHRS and CDR2 is YFSETQ. The CDR3 length is 15 residues. Deletions cut 0 bases from V and 8 bases from J, with 12 bases between. CDR3 DNA: TGCGCCAGCAGCTTGGTAGGGAACGACGATTCACCCCTCCACTTT. It specifies CASSLVGNDDSPLHF.

This chain connects TRBV7-8 to TRBJ2-7; tentatively, D is TRBD2 (7 bases). CDR1 and CDR2 from the germline V gene are SGHVS and FQNEAQ. V dropped 6 bases and J dropped 8 bases, with 23 bases sitting between them. The CDR3 sequence is 15 residues long. CDR3 in DNA: TGTGCCAGCAGTCCAGGGCGGGGGCCCTTAGCGAAGCAGTACGTC. Its translation: CASSPGRGPLAKQYV.

The chain employs TRBV2 and TRBJ2-7; D unclear. V was clipped by 2 bases and J by 4 bases, with 6 bases between them. The CDR3 totals 12 residues. CDR1 and CDR2 (germline): SNHLY, FYNNEI. In nucleotides, the CDR3 is TGTGCCAGCAGTGAATTCGAGTACGAGCAGTACTTC. Encoded protein: CASSEFEYEQYF.

This clonotype was counted at least ten times. The CDR3, as DNA: TGCGCCAGCAAGAAACTACCGGGCCACAATCAGCCCCAGCATTTT. This gives the protein CASKKLPGHNQPQHF. This chain links TRBV5-1 with TRBJ1-5, with no clear D. V lost 6 bases to trimming and J lost 3 bases, with 16 bases between them. Germline-derived CDR1 and CDR2 are SGHRS and YFSETQ. The CDR3 has 15 amino acids.

This clonotype came up many times. This may stem from a read error, because a much larger clone lies one nucleotide away. The chain links TRBV6-1 to TRBJ1-5; 9 nucleotides align to TRBD1. J was trimmed by 5 bases and V by 6 bases; bases with no gene match: 8. Per the germline V gene, CDR1 is MNHNS and CDR2 is SASEGT. CDR3 length: 15 residues. CDR3 in DNA: TGTGCCAGCAGCCCAACAGGGGGCGCGGATCAGCCCCAGCATTTT. Translated, it gives CASSPTGGADQPQHF.

The genes are TRBV5-1 and TRBJ1-4; D unclear. Per the germline V gene, CDR1 is SGHRS and CDR2 is YFSETQ. CDR3 size: 14 residues. The V end lost 1 base, the J end lost 7 bases, and 11 bases lay between the germline ends. The DNA of the CDR3 is TGCGCCAGCAGCTTGAGCGCATTTAGTGAAAAACTGTTTTTT. Its translation: CASSLSAFSEKLFF. Together with reference TRBV5-1 and TRBJ1-4, the CDR3 gives the full variable domain: KAGVTQTPRYLIKTRGQQVTLSCSPISGHRSVSWYQQTPGQGLQFLFEYFSETQRNKGNFPGRFSGRQFSNSRSEMNVSTLELGDSALYLCASSLSAFSEKLFFGSGTQLSVL.

J is TRBJ2-5 and V is TRBV11-2, with 15 bases identical to TRBD2. Germline values: CDR1 SGHAT, CDR2 FQNNGV. The V gene end was trimmed by 4 bases and the J gene end by 5 bases; junction bases not matched to a gene: 11. The CDR3 is 18 amino acids. The CDR3 bases are TGTGCCAGCAGCTCACCGGGACTAGCGGGAGGTCAGGGGGAGACCCAGTACTTC. It codes for CASSSPGLAGGQGETQYF.

The rearrangement joins TRBV7-8 to TRBJ2-7, with 13 bases matching TRBD2. Germline loops: CDR1 SGHVS, CDR2 FQNEAQ. The CDR3 is 16 residues long. V shed 4 bases and J 4 bases; nucleotides not matched to a gene: 7. The CDR3 nucleotides are TGTGCCAGCAGCTCAAGACTAGCGGGGGGAGGATACGAGCAGTACTTC. Protein sequence: CASSSRLAGGGYEQYF.

The gene calls are TRBV24-1 and TRBJ2-1, with 9 positions matching TRBD2. The CDR3 totals 16 residues. Germline V CDR1 and CDR2: KGHDR, SFDVKD. V trimming: 2 bases; J trimming: 2 bases; junction bases outside the gene matches: 3. The CDR3 nucleotides are TGTGCCACCAGTGATTCGCTAGCGGGGACCTACAATGAGCAGTTCTTC. Translated, it gives CATSDSLAGTYNEQFF.

Notes on this clonotype: One end of the junction fails to match germline, which may point to a read error. As DNA, the CDR3 is TGCGGTGCTAGGCGGGGGACTAGCACAGATACGCAGTATTTT. It encodes CGARRGTSTDTQYF. The chain has TRBV20-1 and TRBJ2-3; 7 bases fit TRBD2. Germline V lookup: CDR1 DFQATT, CDR2 SNEGSKA (reference sequence). There are 14 residues in the CDR3.